The clone carrying this T cell receptor beta chain was seen once. What it recognizes is unknown. Any history of autoimmune disease or systemic immunosuppression disqualified patients. At cycle 4 day 1, cycle 7 day 1, and baseline, blood was sampled. These data are taken from a study of OX40 agonist ivuxolimab in advanced cancers. Study outcomes and limitations: A proportion of nonresponders additionally exhibited low normalized T-cell clonal expansion.

TCRdb's table, derived via immunoSEQ multiplex PCR, lists solely in-frame clones and lacks some. The sample shows tens of thousands of clones, around 84% of them seen only once. V lost 1 base, J lost 1 base, and 14 bases stayed unmatched. The V gene's germline CDR1 is GTSNPN and CDR2 SVGIG (reference sequence). CDR3 length equals 19 residues. The TCR was taken from an adult with an advanced solid tumor such as melanoma, head and neck, liver or kidney cancer. This chain joins TRBV30 and TRBJ2-3; TRBD2 matches at 10 bases. Sample: CD4+ or CD8+ T cells sorted from blood, taken in a trial of the OX40 agonist ivuxolimab. The CDR3: CAWSALGASGSWGTDTQYF. The DNA of the CDR3 is TGTGCCTGGAGTGCCCTGGGGGCTAGCGGGAGTTGGGGCACAGATACGCAGTATTTT.